The 10 T cell receptor beta chains below all came from one sample that was sequenced in a study of T cells in Graves' hyperthyroidism and ophthalmopathy (dated by TCRdb to about 2019). The protocol used for the library was multiplex PCR. The sequencing machine was an Illumina HiSeq 2000. The TCR beta CDR3 regions were amplified from RNA transcripts. For the first round of RT-PCR on the TCR CDR3, the HTBI primer set was used together with the Qiagen OneStep RT-PCR kit. TCRdb passed the public sequencing reads through fastp at Q25 and MiXCR, retaining productive beta sequences. CDR3 protein duplicates are merged, each entry listing the most common genes and DNA. For this sample the table gives approximately 600,000 distinct CDR3 sequences, of which under 20% were detected only once. The ten most abundant clones make up about 3.8% of the sample. Sequenced material: blood. The receptors shown here come from a woman aged 25 to 39 with Graves' hyperthyroidism.

This clonotype was recorded a few times. The genes are TRBV7-9 and TRBJ2-7; no clear D gene. Between the trimmed V and J ends, which lost 5 bases and 2 bases, there was a span of 25 bases. This CDR3 has 18 residues. Germline V gives CDR1 SEHNR, CDR2 FQNEAQ (reference sequence). This CDR3 is CASSPALRSQKNTYEQYF. For the CDR3, the DNA is TGTGCCAGCAGCCCTGCCCTCCGATCACAGAAGAACACCTACGAGCAGTACTTC.

The chain recombines TRBV6-4 with TRBJ2-1; 8 bases match TRBD2. The CDR3 has 15 residues. V gave up 4 bases and J gave up 6 bases; unmatched junction bases: 8. CDR1 is MRHNA, CDR2 SNTAGT, per germline. CDR3 coding DNA: TGTGCCAGCAGTGCACTAGCGGCAGTTGGCAATGAGCAGTTCTTC. It translates to CASSALAAVGNEQFF.

The V gene is TRBV12-3 or TRBV12-4, the J gene TRBJ2-2; the D call may be TRBD1 or TRBD2 (6 bases each). There are 15 residues in the CDR3. The V end was cut by 5 bases, the J end by 7 bases, with 17 bases between. CDR3 DNA: TGTGCCAGCAGTCAGACAGGACTAAAGGGCGGGGAGCTGTTTTTT. Amino acids: CASSQTGLKGGELFF.

This clonotype was detected ten times or more. The chain has TRBV5-1 and TRBJ2-7; tentatively, D is TRBD2 (7 bases). Germline CDR1 SGHRS, CDR2 YFSETQ. This CDR3 contains 15 residues. Trimming stripped 4 bases from V and 5 bases from J, with 19 bases between. CDR3 sequence (DNA): TGCGCCAGCAGCCTAGGGGGGGGGCGAGGGAACGAGCAGTACTTC. Amino acids: CASSLGGGRGNEQYF.

This clonotype has ten or more counts. CDR3 loop: CASSQSQGWGSGYF. CDR3 sequence (DNA): TGTGCCAGCAGCCAATCACAGGGTTGGGGCAGCGGGTACTTC. This chain uses TRBV28 with TRBJ2-5; weak D call: TRBD1 (6 bases). CDR3 length: 14 amino acids. V gave up 6 bases and J gave up 13 bases, with 24 bases separating them. Germline CDR1 and CDR2: MDHEN and SYDVKM.

This clonotype was found a few times. This could be a read error, since a much larger clone is one nucleotide away. The chain has TRBV6-1 and TRBJ1-2; no reliable D call. Deletions cut 4 bases from V and 3 bases from J, with 12 bases between. Per the germline V gene, CDR1 is MNHNS and CDR2 is SASEGT. There are 14 residues in the CDR3. CDR3 in amino acids: CASSGYGEYYGYTF. The CDR3 DNA follows: TGTGCCAGCAGTGGCTACGGGGAATACTATGGCTACACCTTC.

This clonotype appeared many times. V and J are TRBV9 and TRBJ1-2; 9 bases map to TRBD1. Germline-derived CDR1 and CDR2 are SGDLS and YYNGEE. This CDR3 is 13 amino acids long. J gave up 8 bases and V 4 bases, and 6 bases lay outside the gene matches. CDR3 coding DNA: TGTGCCAGCAGCAAATGGACAGGGGAAGGCTACACCTTC. It yields the protein CASSKWTGEGYTF.

This clonotype was counted at least ten times. J is TRBJ1-2 and V is TRBV2; D might be TRBD1 (5 bases). Germline values: CDR1 SNHLY, CDR2 FYNNEI. The CDR3 totals 17 residues. V gave up 2 bases and J gave up 4 bases, with 20 bases separating them. CDR3 DNA sequence: TGTGCCAGCAGTGAATTAAAGGCAGGGCGGACCCTCTATGGCTACACCTTC. This encodes CASSELKAGRTLYGYTF.

This clonotype has ten or more counts. J is TRBJ2-7 and V is TRBV2; 14 bases are shared with TRBD2. Germline V gene sequence: CDR1 SNHLY, CDR2 FYNNEI. This CDR3 contains 15 residues. V shed 6 bases and J 7 bases; nucleotides not matched to a gene: 8. CDR3 DNA: TGTGCCAGCAGCGAGGGGACTAGCGGGAGAAGGGAGCAGTACTTC. Translation: CASSEGTSGRREQYF. The whole variable domain, remainder taken from reference TRBV2 and TRBJ2-7, is EPEVTQTPSHQVTQMGQEVILRCVPISNHLYFYWYRQILGQKVEFLVSFYNNEISEKSEIFDDQFSVERPDGSNFTLKIRSTKLEDSAMYFCASSEGTSGRREQYFGPGTRLTVT.

In its sample, this clonotype was seen many times. The chain links TRBV30 to TRBJ2-3; D not certain. Germline V gene lookup returns CDR1 GTSNPN and CDR2 SVGIG (reference sequence). Trimming took off 1 base at V and 4 bases at J, with 6 bases between the two ends. The CDR3 spans 12 residues. CDR3 protein: CAWSGSPDTQYF. CDR3 DNA: TGTGCCTGGAGTGGCTCTCCAGATACGCAGTATTTT. The full variable domain, in which reference TRBV30 and TRBJ2-3 provide the parts outside the CDR3, is SQTIHQWPATLVQPVGSPLSLECTVEGTSNPNLYWYRQAAGRGLQLLFYSVGIGQISSEVPQNLSASRPQDRQFILSSKKLLLSDSGFYLCAWSGSPDTQYFGPGTRLTVL.